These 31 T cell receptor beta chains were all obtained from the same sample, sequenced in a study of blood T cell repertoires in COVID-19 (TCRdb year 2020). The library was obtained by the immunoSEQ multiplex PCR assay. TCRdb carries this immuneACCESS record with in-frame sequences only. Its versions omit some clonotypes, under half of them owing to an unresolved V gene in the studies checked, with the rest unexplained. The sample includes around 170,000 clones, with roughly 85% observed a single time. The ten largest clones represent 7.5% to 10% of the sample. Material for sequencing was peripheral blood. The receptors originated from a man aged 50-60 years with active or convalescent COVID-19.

The CDR3 DNA reads TGTGCCACCAGCAGAGTACCCAGCGGAAGCTACAATGAGCAGTTCTTC. Its protein product is CATSRVPSGSYNEQFF. The chain employs TRBV15 and TRBJ2-1; perhaps TRBD2 as D (5 bases). CDR3 length: 16 amino acids. The V end lost 1 base, the J end lost 3 bases, and 13 bases lay between the germline ends. Germline V gene sequence: CDR1 LNHNV, CDR2 YYDKDF (reference sequence).

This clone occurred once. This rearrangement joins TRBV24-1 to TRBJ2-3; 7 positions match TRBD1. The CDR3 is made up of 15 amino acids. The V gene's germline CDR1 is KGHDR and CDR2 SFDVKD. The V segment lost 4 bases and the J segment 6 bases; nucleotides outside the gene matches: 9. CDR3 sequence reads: CATSESTGLVDTQYF. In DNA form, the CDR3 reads TGTGCCACCAGTGAATCGACAGGGTTGGTGGATACGCAGTATTTT.

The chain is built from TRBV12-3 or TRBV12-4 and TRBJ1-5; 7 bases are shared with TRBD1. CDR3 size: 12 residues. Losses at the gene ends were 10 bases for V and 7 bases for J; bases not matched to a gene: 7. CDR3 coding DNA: TGTGCCACGGGAGGGGGCTCGCAGCCCCAGCATTTT. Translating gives CATGGGSQPQHF.

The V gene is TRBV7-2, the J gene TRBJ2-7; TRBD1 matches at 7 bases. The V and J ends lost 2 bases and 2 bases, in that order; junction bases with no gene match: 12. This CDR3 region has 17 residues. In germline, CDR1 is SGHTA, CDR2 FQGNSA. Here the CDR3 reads CASSLIGLLGQTYEQYF. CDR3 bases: TGTGCCAGCAGCTTAATCGGATTACTGGGACAGACCTACGAGCAGTACTTC. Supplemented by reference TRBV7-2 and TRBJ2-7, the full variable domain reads GAGVSQSPSNKVTEKGKDVELRCDPISGHTALYWYRQSLGQGLEFLIYFQGNSAPDKSGLPSDRFSAERTGGSVSTLTIQRTQQEDSAVYLCASSLIGLLGQTYEQYFGPGTRLTVT.

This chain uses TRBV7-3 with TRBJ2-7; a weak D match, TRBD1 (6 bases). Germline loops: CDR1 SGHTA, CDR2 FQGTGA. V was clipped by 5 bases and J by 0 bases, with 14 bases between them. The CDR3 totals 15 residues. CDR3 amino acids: CASSQGPSPSYEQYF. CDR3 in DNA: TGTGCCAGCAGCCAGGGGCCCTCGCCCTCCTACGAGCAGTACTTC.

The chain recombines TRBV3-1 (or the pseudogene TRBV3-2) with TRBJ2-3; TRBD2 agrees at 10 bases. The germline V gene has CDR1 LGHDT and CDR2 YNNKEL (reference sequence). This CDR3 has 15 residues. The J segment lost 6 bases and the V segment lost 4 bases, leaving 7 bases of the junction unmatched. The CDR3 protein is CASSLIAGGGDTQYF. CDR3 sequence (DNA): TGTGCCAGCAGCCTTATAGCGGGAGGTGGTGATACGCAGTATTTT.

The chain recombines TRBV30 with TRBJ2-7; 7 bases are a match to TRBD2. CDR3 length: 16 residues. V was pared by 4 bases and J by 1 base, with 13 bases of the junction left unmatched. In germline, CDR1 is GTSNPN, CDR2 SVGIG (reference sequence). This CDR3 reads CAWMRPDGGSSYEQYF. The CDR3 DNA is TGTGCCTGGATGCGTCCGGATGGCGGGAGTTCCTACGAGCAGTACTTC.

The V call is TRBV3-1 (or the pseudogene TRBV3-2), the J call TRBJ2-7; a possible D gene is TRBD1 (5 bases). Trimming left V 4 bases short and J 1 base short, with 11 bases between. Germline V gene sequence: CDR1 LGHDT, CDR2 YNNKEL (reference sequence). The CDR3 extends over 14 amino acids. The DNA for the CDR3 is TGTGCCAGCAGCCCCCTGCGACAGTCCTACGAGCAGTACTTC. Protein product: CASSPLRQSYEQYF.

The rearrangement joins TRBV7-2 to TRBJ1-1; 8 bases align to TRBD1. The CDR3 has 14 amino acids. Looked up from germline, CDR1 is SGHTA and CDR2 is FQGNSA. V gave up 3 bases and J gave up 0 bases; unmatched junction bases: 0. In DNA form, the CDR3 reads TGTGCCAGCAGCTTGACAGGGGTGAACACTGAAGCTTTCTTT. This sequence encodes CASSLTGVNTEAFF.

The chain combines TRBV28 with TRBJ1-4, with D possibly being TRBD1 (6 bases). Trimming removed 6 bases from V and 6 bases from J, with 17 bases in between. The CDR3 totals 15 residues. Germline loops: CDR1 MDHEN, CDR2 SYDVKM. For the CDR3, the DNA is TGTGCCAGCAGCCCCACAGGGCGAGGCGATGAAAAACTGTTTTTT. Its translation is CASSPTGRGDEKLFF.

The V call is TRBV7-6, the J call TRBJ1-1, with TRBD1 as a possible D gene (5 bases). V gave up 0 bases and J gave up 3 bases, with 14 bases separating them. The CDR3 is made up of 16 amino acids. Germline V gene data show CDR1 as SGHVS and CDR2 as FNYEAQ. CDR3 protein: CASSLANPGIDTEAFF. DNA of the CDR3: TGTGCCAGCAGCTTAGCGAATCCAGGGATCGACACTGAAGCTTTCTTT.

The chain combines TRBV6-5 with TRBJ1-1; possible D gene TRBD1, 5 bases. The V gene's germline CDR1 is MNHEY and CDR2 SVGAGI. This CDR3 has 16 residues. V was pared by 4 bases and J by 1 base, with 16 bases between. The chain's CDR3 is CASSSPGGRANTEAFF. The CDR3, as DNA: TGTGCCAGCAGTTCCCCGGGGGGGAGAGCGAACACTGAAGCTTTCTTT.

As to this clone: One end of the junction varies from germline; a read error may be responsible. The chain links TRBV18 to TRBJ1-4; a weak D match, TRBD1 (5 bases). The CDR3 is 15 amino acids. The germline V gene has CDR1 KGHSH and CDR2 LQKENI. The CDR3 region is CASSPLRTTNEKLFF. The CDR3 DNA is TGTGCCAGCTCACCACTAAGGACAACGAATGAAAAACTGTTTTTT.

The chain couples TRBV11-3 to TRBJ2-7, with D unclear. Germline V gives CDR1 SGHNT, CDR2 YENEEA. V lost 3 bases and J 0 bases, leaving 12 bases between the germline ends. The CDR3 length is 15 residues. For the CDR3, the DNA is TGTGCCAGCAGCTTGGGCGACCAGCCCTCCTACGAGCAGTACTTC. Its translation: CASSLGDQPSYEQYF.

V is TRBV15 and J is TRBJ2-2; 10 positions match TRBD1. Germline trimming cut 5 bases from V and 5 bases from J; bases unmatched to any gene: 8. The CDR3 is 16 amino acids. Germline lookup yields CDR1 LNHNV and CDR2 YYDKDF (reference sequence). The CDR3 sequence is CATSPRQGAGTGELFF. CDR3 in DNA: TGTGCCACCAGCCCACGACAGGGGGCAGGGACCGGGGAGCTGTTTTTT.

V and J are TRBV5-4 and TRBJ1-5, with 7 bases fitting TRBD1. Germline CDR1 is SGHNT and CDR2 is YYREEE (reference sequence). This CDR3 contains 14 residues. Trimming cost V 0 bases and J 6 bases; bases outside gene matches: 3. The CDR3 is CASSLEGGGQPQHF. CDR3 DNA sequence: TGTGCCAGCAGCTTGGAAGGGGGCGGTCAGCCCCAGCATTTT.

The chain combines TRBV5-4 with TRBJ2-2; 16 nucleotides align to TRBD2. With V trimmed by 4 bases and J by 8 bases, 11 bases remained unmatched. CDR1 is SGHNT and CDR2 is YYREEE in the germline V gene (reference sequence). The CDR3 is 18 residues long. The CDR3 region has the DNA TGTGCCAGCAGCGGAACTCCGGGACTAGCGGGAGGGCCGGGGGAGCTGTTTTTT. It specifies CASSGTPGLAGGPGELFF.

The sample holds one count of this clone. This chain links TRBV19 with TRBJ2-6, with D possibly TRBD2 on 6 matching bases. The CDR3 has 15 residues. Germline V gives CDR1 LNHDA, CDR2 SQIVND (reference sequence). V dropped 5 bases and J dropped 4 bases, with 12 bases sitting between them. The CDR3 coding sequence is TGTGCCAGTAGTCCCGGGGAGGCCGGGGCCAACGTCCTGACTTTC. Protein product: CASSPGEAGANVLTF. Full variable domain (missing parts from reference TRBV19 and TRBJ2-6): DGGITQSPKYLFRKEGQNVTLSCEQNLNHDAMYWYRQDPGQGLRLIYYSQIVNDFQKGDIAEGYSVSREKKESFPLTVTSAQKNPTAFYLCASSPGEAGANVLTFGAGSRLTVL.

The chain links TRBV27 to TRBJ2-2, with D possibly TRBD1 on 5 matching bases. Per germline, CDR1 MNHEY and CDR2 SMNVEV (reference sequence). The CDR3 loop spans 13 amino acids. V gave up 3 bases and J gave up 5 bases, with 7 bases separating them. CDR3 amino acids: CASSFRGTGELFF. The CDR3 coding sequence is TGTGCCAGCAGTTTTAGGGGTACCGGGGAGCTGTTTTTT.

In DNA, the CDR3 is TGTGCCACCAGTGAGTGGGACAGGGGGCGGTTTGGGAACACTGAAGCTTTCTTT. It encodes CATSEWDRGRFGNTEAFF. This chain uses TRBV24-1 with TRBJ1-1; 12 nucleotides agree with TRBD1. From germline, CDR1 is KGHDR and CDR2 SFDVKD. V was clipped by 4 bases and J by 1 base; unmatched bases: 9. This CDR3 has 18 residues.

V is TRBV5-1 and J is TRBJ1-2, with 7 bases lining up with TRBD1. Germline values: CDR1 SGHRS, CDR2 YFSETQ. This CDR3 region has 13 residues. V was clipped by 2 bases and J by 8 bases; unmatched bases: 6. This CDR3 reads CASSFDRVKGYTF. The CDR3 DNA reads TGCGCCAGCAGCTTTGACAGGGTGAAGGGCTACACCTTC.

CDR3 bases: TGTGCCAGCAGCTCAGGAGGGTCCAACTACGAGCAGTACTTC. This sequence encodes CASSSGGSNYEQYF. The V gene is TRBV11-3, the J gene TRBJ2-7, with D perhaps matching TRBD2 (6 bases). The germline CDR1 and CDR2 sequences are SGHNT and YENEEA. Trimming left V 4 bases short and J 3 bases short, with 13 bases between. This CDR3 region has 14 residues.

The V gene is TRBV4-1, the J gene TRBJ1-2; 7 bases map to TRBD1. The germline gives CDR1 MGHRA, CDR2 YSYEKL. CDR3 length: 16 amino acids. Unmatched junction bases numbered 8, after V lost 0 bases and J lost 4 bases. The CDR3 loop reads CASSQEQSGGSYGYTF. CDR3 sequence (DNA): TGCGCCAGCAGCCAAGAGCAGTCAGGGGGATCCTATGGCTACACCTTC.

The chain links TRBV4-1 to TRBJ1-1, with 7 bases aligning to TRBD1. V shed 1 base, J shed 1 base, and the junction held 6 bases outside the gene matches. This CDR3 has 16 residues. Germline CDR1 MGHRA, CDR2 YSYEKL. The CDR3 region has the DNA TGCGCCAGCAGCCAAGGGCCAGGGGGGACGAACACTGAAGCTTTCTTT. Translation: CASSQGPGGTNTEAFF.

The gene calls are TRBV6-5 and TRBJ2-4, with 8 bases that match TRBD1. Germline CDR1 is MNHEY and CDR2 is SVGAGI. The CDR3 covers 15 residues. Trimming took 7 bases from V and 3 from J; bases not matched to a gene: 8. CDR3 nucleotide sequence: TGTGCCAGCACCGGACAGGGCAATGTCAAAAACATTCAGTACTTC. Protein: CASTGQGNVKNIQYF.

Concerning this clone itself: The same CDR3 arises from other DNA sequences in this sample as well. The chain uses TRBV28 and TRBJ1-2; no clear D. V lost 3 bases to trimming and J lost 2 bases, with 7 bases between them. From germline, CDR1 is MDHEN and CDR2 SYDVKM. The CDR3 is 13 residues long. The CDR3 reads CASSFGQNYGYTF. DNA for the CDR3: TGTGCCAGCAGTTTTGGCCAAAACTATGGCTACACCTTC.

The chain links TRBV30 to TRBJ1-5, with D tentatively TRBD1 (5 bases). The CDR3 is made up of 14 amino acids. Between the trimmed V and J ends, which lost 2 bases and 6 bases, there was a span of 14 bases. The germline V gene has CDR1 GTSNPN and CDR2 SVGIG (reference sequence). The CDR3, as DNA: TGTGCCTGGAGTCTTCAGGGAAAGGGTCAGCCCCAGCATTTT. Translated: CAWSLQGKGQPQHF.

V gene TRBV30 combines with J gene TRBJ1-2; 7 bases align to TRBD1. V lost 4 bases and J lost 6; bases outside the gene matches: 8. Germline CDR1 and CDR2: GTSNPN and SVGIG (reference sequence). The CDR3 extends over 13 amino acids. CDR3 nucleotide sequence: TGTGCCTGGATTTACAGGGGTTCAGATGGCTACACCTTC. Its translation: CAWIYRGSDGYTF. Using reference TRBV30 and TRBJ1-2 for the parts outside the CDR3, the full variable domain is SQTIHQWPATLVQPVGSPLSLECTVEGTSNPNLYWYRQAAGRGLQLLFYSVGIGQISSEVPQNLSASRPQDRQFILSSKKLLLSDSGFYLCAWIYRGSDGYTFGSGTRLTVV.

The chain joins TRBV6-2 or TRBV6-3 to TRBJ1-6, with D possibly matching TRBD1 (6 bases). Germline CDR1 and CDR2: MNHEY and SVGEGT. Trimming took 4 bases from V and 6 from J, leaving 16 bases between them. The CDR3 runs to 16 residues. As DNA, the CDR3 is TGTGCCAGCAGTTCAGGGGTTTCCATCTCTAATTCACCCCTCCACTTT. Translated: CASSSGVSISNSPLHF.

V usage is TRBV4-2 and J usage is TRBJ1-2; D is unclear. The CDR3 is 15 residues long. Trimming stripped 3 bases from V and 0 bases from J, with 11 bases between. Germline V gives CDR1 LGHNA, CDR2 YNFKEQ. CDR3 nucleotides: TGTGCCAGCAGCCAGTCGAGGCTAGCTAACTATGGCTACACCTTC. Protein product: CASSQSRLANYGYTF.

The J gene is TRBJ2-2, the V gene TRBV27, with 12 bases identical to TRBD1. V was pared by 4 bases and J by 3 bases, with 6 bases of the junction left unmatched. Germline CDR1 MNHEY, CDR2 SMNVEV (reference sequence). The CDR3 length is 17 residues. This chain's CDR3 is CASSSAGTGGDTGELFF. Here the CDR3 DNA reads TGTGCCAGCAGTTCCGCCGGGACAGGGGGCGACACCGGGGAGCTGTTTTTT.